The 9 T cell receptor beta chains in this list originate from one sample, sequenced in a study of T cells in Graves' hyperthyroidism and ophthalmopathy. TCR beta CDR3 region amplification was performed from RNA transcripts. The primer set for the first-round RT-PCR of the TCR CDR3 was HTBI. TCRdb re-derived calls from the multiplex PCR reads in MiXCR, one entry per CDR3 protein. The sample records approximately 600,000 distinct CDR3 sequences, 14% to 15% being singletons. Sequencing was carried out using blood. The source is a middle-aged woman with Graves' ophthalmopathy.

There are many counts of this clonotype. V and J are TRBV6-5 and TRBJ1-2; weak D call: TRBD1 (5 bases). The germline V and J ends were trimmed by 1 base and 4 bases, with 16 bases remaining between them. The CDR3 totals 16 residues. The germline V gene has CDR1 MNHEY and CDR2 SVGAGI. CDR3 residues: CASSYFGSGLVYGYTF. In DNA, the CDR3 is TGTGCCAGCAGTTACTTCGGCTCAGGGTTGGTCTATGGCTACACCTTC.

This clonotype showed up many times. The rearrangement uses TRBV3-1 and TRBJ2-7; D perhaps matches TRBD1 (6 bases). Germline lookup yields CDR1 LGHDT and CDR2 YNNKEL (reference sequence). Trimming cost V 5 bases and J 4 bases, with 12 bases left between them. The length of the CDR3 is 13 residues. In DNA, the CDR3 is TGTGCCAGCAGCAAGAATCAGGGGTACGAGCAGTACTTC. Its translation is CASSKNQGYEQYF.

This clonotype was observed many times. The chain combines TRBV19 with TRBJ1-1; possibly TRBD1 for D (5 bases). Trimming left V 5 bases short and J 3 bases short, with 16 bases between. CDR1 and CDR2 (germline): LNHDA, SQIVND (reference sequence). The CDR3 length is 15 residues. CDR3 in amino acids: CASSPVGVGYTEAFF. The CDR3 DNA sequence: TGTGCCAGTAGTCCGGTGGGGGTAGGGTACACTGAAGCTTTCTTT.

This clonotype came up many times. V gene TRBV29-1 combines with J gene TRBJ1-5; tentative D call: TRBD1 (5 bases). Germline V gives CDR1 SQVTM, CDR2 ANQGSEA. This CDR3 comprises 13 residues. Deletions cut 0 bases from V and 3 bases from J, with 6 bases between. CDR3 sequence (DNA): TGCAGCGTTGAAGAACAGGACAATCAGCCCCAGCATTTT. This gives the protein CSVEEQDNQPQHF.

There are many counts of this clonotype. V gene TRBV6-1 combines with J gene TRBJ2-2; maybe TRBD2 (5 bases). The CDR3 length is 12 residues. Germline CDR1 is MNHNS and CDR2 is SASEGT. V lost 11 bases to trimming and J lost 8 bases, with 15 bases between them. CDR3 nucleotide sequence: TGTGCCGCGGGTTCGCTTGCGGGGGAGCTGTTTTTT. Translating it yields CAAGSLAGELFF.

The V call is TRBV27, the J call TRBJ2-7, with 12 bases lining up with TRBD2. The length of the CDR3 is 12 residues. The V segment lost 6 bases and the J segment 9 bases; nucleotides outside the gene matches: 3. The germline V gene encodes CDR1 MNHEY and CDR2 SMNVEV (reference sequence). CDR3 coding DNA: TGTGCCAGCAGCCGACTAGCGGGAGTGCAGTACTTC. This sequence encodes CASSRLAGVQYF.

This clonotype was counted at least ten times. The chain joins TRBV24-1 to TRBJ1-1; D uncertain. Germline values: CDR1 KGHDR, CDR2 SFDVKD. This CDR3 spans 12 amino acids. Trimming stripped 5 bases from V and 3 bases from J, with 6 bases between. The CDR3 DNA reads TGTGCCACCAGTGCTGTGGACACTGAAGCTTTCTTT. Protein: CATSAVDTEAFF.

In this sample, this clonotype turned up many times. One junction end does not reproduce the germline sequence, and a read error may be involved. The rearrangement links TRBV3-1 to TRBJ2-7, with 7 bases fitting TRBD1. The germline V gene encodes CDR1 LGHDT and CDR2 YNNKEL (reference sequence). The CDR3 is 12 residues long. CDR3 loop: CASSQVPDRMDF. The CDR3 DNA sequence: TGTGCCAGCAGCCAAGTACCGGACAGGATGGACTTC.

This clonotype was counted at least ten times. The rearrangement links TRBV2 to TRBJ2-2; the match to TRBD2 covers 10 bases. Germline values: CDR1 SNHLY, CDR2 FYNNEI. V dropped 2 bases and J dropped 6; count of bases not matched to a gene: 3. The CDR3 has 15 residues. The DNA of the CDR3 is TGTGCCAGCAGTGAAATCGGGACTAGCGCCGGGGAGCTGTTTTTT. Translating it yields CASSEIGTSAGELFF.